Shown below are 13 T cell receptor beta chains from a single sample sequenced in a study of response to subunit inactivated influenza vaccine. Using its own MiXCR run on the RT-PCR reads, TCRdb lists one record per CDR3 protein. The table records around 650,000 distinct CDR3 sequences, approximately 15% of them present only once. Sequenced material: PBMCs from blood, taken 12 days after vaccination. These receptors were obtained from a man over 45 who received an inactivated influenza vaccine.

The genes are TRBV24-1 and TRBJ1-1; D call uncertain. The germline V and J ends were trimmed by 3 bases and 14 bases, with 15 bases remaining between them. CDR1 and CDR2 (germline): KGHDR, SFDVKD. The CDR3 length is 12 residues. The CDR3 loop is CATSDARSKRFF. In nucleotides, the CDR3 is TGTGCCACCAGTGATGCCCGGTCTAAGCGATTCTTT.

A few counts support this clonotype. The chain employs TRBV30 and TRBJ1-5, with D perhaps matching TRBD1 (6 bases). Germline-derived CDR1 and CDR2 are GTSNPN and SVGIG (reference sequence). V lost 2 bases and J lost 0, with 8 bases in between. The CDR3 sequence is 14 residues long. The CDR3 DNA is TGTGCCTGGAGTAGGGGGTATAGCAATCAGCCCCAGCATTTT. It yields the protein CAWSRGYSNQPQHF.

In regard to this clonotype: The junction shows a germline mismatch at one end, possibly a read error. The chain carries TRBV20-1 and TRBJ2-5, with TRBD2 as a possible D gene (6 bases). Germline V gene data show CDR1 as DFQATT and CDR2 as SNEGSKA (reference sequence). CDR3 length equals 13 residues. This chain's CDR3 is CIASKGGTETQYF. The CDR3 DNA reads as TGCATTGCTAGCAAGGGCGGGACGGAGACCCAGTACTTC.

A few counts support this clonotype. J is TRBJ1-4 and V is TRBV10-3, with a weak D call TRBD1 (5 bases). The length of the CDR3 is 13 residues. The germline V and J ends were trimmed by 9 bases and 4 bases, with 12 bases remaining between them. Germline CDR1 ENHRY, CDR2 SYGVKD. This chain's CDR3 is CAITRDLNEKLFF. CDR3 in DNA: TGTGCCATAACGCGGGACCTTAATGAAAAACTGTTTTTT.

This chain's CDR3 is CASSLGVLGTYEQYF. Written as DNA, the CDR3 is TGTGCCAGCAGCTTGGGGGTTCTGGGGACCTACGAGCAGTACTTC. This sequence joins TRBV5-6 and TRBJ2-7; D remains ambiguous. CDR1 is SGHDT, CDR2 YYEEEE, per germline. The CDR3 is made up of 15 amino acids. V lost 0 bases and J 2 bases, leaving 12 bases between the germline ends.

The CDR3 coding sequence is TGTGCCAGCAGTTTCCGGGACAGGGTCCCCGGGGAGCTGTTTTTT. This sequence encodes CASSFRDRVPGELFF. The chain joins TRBV12-3 or TRBV12-4 to TRBJ2-2, with TRBD1 matching 9 bases. The CDR3 has 15 amino acids. V shed 3 bases and J 6 bases; nucleotides not matched to a gene: 5.

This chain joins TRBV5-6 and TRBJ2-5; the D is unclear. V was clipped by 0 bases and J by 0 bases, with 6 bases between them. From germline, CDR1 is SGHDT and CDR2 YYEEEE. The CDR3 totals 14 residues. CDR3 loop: CASSLVSNQETQYF. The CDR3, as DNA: TGTGCCAGCAGCTTGGTTTCTAACCAAGAGACCCAGTACTTC.

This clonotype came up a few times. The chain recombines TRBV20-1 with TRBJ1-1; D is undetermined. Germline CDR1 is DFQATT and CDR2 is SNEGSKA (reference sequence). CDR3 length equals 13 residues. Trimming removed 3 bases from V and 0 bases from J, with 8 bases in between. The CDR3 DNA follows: TGCAGTGCTAGGCCATCCCTGAACACTGAAGCTTTCTTT. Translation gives CSARPSLNTEAFF.

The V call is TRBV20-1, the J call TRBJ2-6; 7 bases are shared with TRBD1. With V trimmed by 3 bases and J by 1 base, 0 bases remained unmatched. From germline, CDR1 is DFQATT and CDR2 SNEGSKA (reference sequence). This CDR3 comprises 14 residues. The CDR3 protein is CSARTGSGANVLTF. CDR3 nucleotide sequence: TGCAGTGCTAGGACAGGGTCTGGGGCCAACGTCCTGACTTTC.

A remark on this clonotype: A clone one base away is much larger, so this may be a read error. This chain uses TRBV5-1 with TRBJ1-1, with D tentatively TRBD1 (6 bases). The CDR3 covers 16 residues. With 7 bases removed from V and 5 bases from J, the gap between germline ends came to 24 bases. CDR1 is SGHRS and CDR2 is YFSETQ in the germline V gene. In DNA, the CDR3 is TGCGCCAGCGGCGCGCCCTGGGGGGGCTCGGGGACTGAAGCTTTCTTT. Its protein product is CASGAPWGGSGTEAFF.

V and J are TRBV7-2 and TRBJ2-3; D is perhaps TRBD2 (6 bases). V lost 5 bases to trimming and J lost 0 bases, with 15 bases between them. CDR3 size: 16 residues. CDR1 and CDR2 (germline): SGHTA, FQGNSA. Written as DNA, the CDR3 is TGTGCCAGCAGCCCGCGGCCGGGACTTAGCACAGATACGCAGTATTTT. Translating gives CASSPRPGLSTDTQYF.

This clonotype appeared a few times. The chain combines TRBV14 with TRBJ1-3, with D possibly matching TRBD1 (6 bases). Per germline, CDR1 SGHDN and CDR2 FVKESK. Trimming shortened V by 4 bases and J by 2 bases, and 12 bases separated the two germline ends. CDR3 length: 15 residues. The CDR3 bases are TGTGCCAGCAGCCTATACAGGGCCCCTGGAAACACCATATATTTT. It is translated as CASSLYRAPGNTIYF. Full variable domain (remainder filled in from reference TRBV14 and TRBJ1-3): EAGVTQFPSHSVIEKGQTVTLRCDPISGHDNLYWYRRVMGKEIKFLLHFVKESKQDESGMPNNRFLAERTGGTYSTLKVQPAELEDSGVYFCASSLYRAPGNTIYFGEGSWLTVV.

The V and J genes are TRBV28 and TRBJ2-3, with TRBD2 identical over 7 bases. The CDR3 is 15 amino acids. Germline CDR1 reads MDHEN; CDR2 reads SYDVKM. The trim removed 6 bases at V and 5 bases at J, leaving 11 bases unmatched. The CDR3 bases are TGTGCCAGCAGCCCCCGGGACTATCTCATAGATACGCAGTATTTT. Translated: CASSPRDYLIDTQYF.